The following is a T cell receptor (beta chain) sequence with its context. Its antigen is not identified. The data belong to a study of spatial heterogeneity in lung cancer. Study-wide background: Median follow-up for sequenced PBMC samples was about two years after resection, when such samples existed.

Trimming shortened V by 0 bases and J by 12 bases, and 18 bases separated the two germline ends. This CDR3 is 14 amino acids long. The V gene's germline CDR1 is WSHSY and CDR2 SAAADI. Individual TCR cDNA molecules each bore their own unique molecular identifier. TCRdb analysed the 5' RACE reads with MiXCR anew, one entry per CDR3 protein. The data contain around 100,000 distinct CDR3 sequences, less than 14% of them singletons. Findings and caveats of the study: The appearance of ubiquitous expanded tumor TCRs in blood was greater at resection than follow-up.

The time point is: blood at routine non-recurrence follow-up after resection. The sequenced material consisted of unsorted whole RNA from tumor, nontumor lung or frozen PBMC. The source material was PBMCs, sampled at follow-up. V is TRBV10-2 and J is TRBJ2-7; perhaps TRBD2 as D (5 bases). The sequence was obtained from a female donor with early-stage non-small cell lung cancer. This CDR3 is CASSESRAGSVLYV. For the CDR3, the DNA is TGCGCCAGCAGTGAGTCGAGGGCAGGATCTGTTCTGTACGTC.